The 3 T cell receptor beta chains below were found in one sample sequenced in a study of technical replicates of blood from several donors. Clones were read by immunoSEQ multiplex PCR, and TCRdb kept only the in-frame ones, dropping some. The data show about 74,000 clones, around 93% seen once. Sequencing input: T cells isolated from PBMCs. These receptors all come from a human donor in good health.

In its sample, this clone was seen a few times. The chain has TRBV7-9 and TRBJ2-1, with TRBD1 identical over 7 bases. Trimming at V came to 5 bases and at J to 11 bases, leaving 15 bases not matched to a gene. This CDR3 has 15 residues. CDR1 and CDR2 from the germline V gene are SEHNR and FQNEAQ (reference sequence). The CDR3 loop is CASSQTGTATPQQFF. For the CDR3, the DNA is TGTGCCAGCAGCCAGACCGGGACAGCCACCCCACAGCAGTTCTTC.

The rearrangement joins TRBV27 to TRBJ1-1; D gene ambiguous. V lost 3 bases and J lost 0, with 5 bases in between. CDR3 size: 13 residues. CDR1 is MNHEY and CDR2 is SMNVEV in the germline V gene (reference sequence). CDR3 protein: CASSFNMNTEAFF. CDR3 bases: TGTGCCAGCAGTTTTAACATGAACACTGAAGCTTTCTTT.

The V and J genes are TRBV7-8 and TRBJ1-1; 7 bases map to TRBD1. V shed 0 bases and J 5 bases; nucleotides not matched to a gene: 9. The germline CDR1 and CDR2 sequences are SGHVS and FQNEAQ. The CDR3 has 16 residues. CDR3 residues: CASSLATGQRKTEAFF. The DNA for the CDR3 is TGTGCCAGCAGCTTAGCGACAGGGCAACGAAAAACTGAAGCTTTCTTT.